This T cell receptor (beta chain) was identified during a study of long-term antiretroviral therapy in people with HIV. In its sample, this clone was seen once. Survey level was the resolution at which the v3.0 immunoSEQ assay ran. Profiling relied on immunoSEQ multiplex PCR, and the TCRdb table lists in-frame clones only, not all of them. Of roughly 10,000 clones listed, about 81% are singletons. This TCR came from a man in his forties with HIV. The material sequenced was unsorted PBMCs, taken 1.8 years after starting antiretroviral therapy.

The CDR3: CASSARGQGMGYGYTF. The CDR3 region has the DNA TGTGCCAGCAGCGCCAGAGGGCAGGGGATGGGCTATGGCTACACCTTC. J is TRBJ1-2 and V is TRBV9; a weak D match, TRBD1 (6 bases). CDR1 and CDR2 (germline): SGDLS, YYNGEE. V lost 3 bases and J lost 4, with 19 bases in between. This CDR3 spans 16 amino acids. The variable domain in full, with the rest retrieved from reference TRBV9 and TRBJ1-2, is DSGVTQTPKHLITATGQRVTLRCSPRSGDLSVYWYQQSLDQGLQFLIQYYNGEERAKGNILERFSAQQFPDLHSELNLSSLELGDSALYFCASSARGQGMGYGYTFGSGTRLTVV.